One and the same sample provided the 10 T cell receptor beta chains below, sequenced in a study of blood T cell repertoires in COVID-19. Sequencing used immunoSEQ multiplex PCR; TCRdb keeps in-frame clones, though not all of them. Of some 230,000 clones in the sample, 84% were seen once. Sequencing used peripheral blood. Receptor source: a woman in her twenties or thirties who had recovered from COVID-19.

This clone was observed a handful of times. The gene calls are TRBV28 and TRBJ2-1, with D uncertain. The V end was cut by 5 bases, the J end by 9 bases, with 8 bases between. The CDR3 has 11 residues. CDR1 MDHEN and CDR2 SYDVKM come from the germline V gene. The chain's CDR3 is CASSTWSEQFF. CDR3 sequence (DNA): TGTGCCAGCAGTACCTGGAGTGAGCAGTTCTTC.

The genes are TRBV3-1 (or the pseudogene TRBV3-2) and TRBJ2-3; 9 bases are a match to TRBD1. CDR1 LGHDT and CDR2 YNNKEL come from the germline V gene (reference sequence). The ends lost 3 bases at V and 3 bases at J; junction bases unmatched: 7. The CDR3 sequence is 16 residues long. CDR3 DNA: TGTGCCAGCAGCCAGGCCGACAGGGGGGCAACAGATACGCAGTATTTT. Its protein product is CASSQADRGATDTQYF.

J is TRBJ2-5 and V is TRBV29-1, with TRBD1 as a possible D gene (7 bases). From germline, CDR1 is SQVTM and CDR2 ANQGSEA. The CDR3 is made up of 16 amino acids. Deletions cut 4 bases from V and 4 bases from J, with 22 bases between. The CDR3 reads CSVAYRTGTAGETQYF. For the CDR3, the DNA is TGCAGCGTTGCTTATAGGACCGGGACAGCGGGAGAGACCCAGTACTTC.

The CDR3 spells CASRQGSDGKLFF. CDR3 coding DNA: TGTGCCAGCAGACAGGGAAGCGACGGAAAACTGTTTTTT. The chain combines TRBV2 with TRBJ1-4; D might be TRBD1 (6 bases). This CDR3 is built from 13 residues. Deletions cut 6 bases from V and 10 bases from J, with 15 bases between. In germline, CDR1 is SNHLY, CDR2 FYNNEI.

This clone occurred once. V and J are TRBV7-3 and TRBJ2-1; possible D gene TRBD2, 6 bases. The ends were cut back, 3 bases at V and 3 bases at J, with 9 bases in the middle. Germline lookup yields CDR1 SGHTA and CDR2 FQGTGA. This CDR3 has 14 amino acids. The CDR3 region is CASSFAGYYNEQFF. The CDR3 nucleotides are TGTGCCAGCAGCTTCGCGGGGTACTACAATGAGCAGTTCTTC.

V is TRBV10-1 and J is TRBJ2-1; 16 nucleotides line up with TRBD2. The V segment lost 0 bases and the J segment 2 bases; nucleotides outside the gene matches: 1. The germline gives CDR1 WNHNN, CDR2 SYGVQD (reference sequence). This CDR3 is 18 amino acids long. CDR3 DNA sequence: TGCGCCAGCAGTGAGTCGGGACTAGCGGGAGGGCCCTACAATGAGCAGTTCTTC. This translates into CASSESGLAGGPYNEQFF.

The chain joins TRBV28 to TRBJ2-7; TRBD1 might be the D (6 bases). Trimming took off 6 bases at V and 3 bases at J, with 18 bases between the two ends. Germline values: CDR1 MDHEN, CDR2 SYDVKM. CDR3 length: 15 amino acids. The CDR3 is CASSPLGATYYEQYF. DNA of the CDR3: TGTGCCAGCAGCCCCCTGGGGGCAACCTACTACGAGCAGTACTTC.

This clone was seen once. The V and J genes are TRBV7-3 and TRBJ2-1; the match to TRBD2 covers 10 bases. This CDR3 has 13 residues. After removal of 9 bases from V and 5 bases from J, the junction contained 4 bases not matched to a gene. The germline V gene encodes CDR1 SGHTA and CDR2 FQGTGA. The CDR3 here is CASGLAADNEQFF. CDR3 DNA: TGTGCCAGTGGACTAGCGGCAGACAATGAGCAGTTCTTC.

This clone has a single count. The V gene is TRBV28, the J gene TRBJ1-1; TRBD1 aligns across 8 bases. CDR1 is MDHEN and CDR2 is SYDVKM in the germline V gene. V shed 5 bases, J shed 7 bases, and the junction held 6 bases outside the gene matches. The CDR3 totals 13 residues. The CDR3 DNA reads as TGTGCCAGCAGTCTAGGGACAGGTATTGAAGCTTTCTTT. Encoded protein: CASSLGTGIEAFF.

V is TRBV5-1 and J is TRBJ2-6; D unclear. The CDR3 consists of 15 residues. Germline-derived CDR1 and CDR2 are SGHRS and YFSETQ. Trimming pared 4 bases from V and 0 bases from J, leaving 8 bases between. CDR3 amino acids: CASSTPSSGANVLTF. The DNA of the CDR3 is TGCGCCAGCAGCACTCCGAGCTCTGGGGCCAACGTCCTGACTTTC. The variable domain in full, with the rest retrieved from reference TRBV5-1 and TRBJ2-6, is KAGVTQTPRYLIKTRGQQVTLSCSPISGHRSVSWYQQTPGQGLQFLFEYFSETQRNKGNFPGRFSGRQFSNSRSEMNVSTLELGDSALYLCASSTPSSGANVLTFGAGSRLTVL.